This entry lists 4 T cell receptor beta chains sequenced from one sample in a study of immune evolution from preneoplasia to lung adenocarcinoma. The assay was immunoSEQ multiplex PCR, and TCRdb's table has in-frame clones only and misses some. The sample holds fewer than 50,000 clones, roughly 80% seen once. Sequencing used FFPE invasive lung adenocarcinoma tissue. The receptors come from a person between 55 and 69 years old with lung adenocarcinoma.

The V and J genes are TRBV7-2 and TRBJ1-3; D is uncertain. CDR3 size: 14 residues. Looked up from germline, CDR1 is SGHTA and CDR2 is FQGNSA. Trimming removed 3 bases at V and 8 bases at J, with 14 bases between. CDR3: CASSLTASVDTIYF. The CDR3 DNA follows: TGTGCCAGCAGCTTGACCGCTTCCGTGGACACCATATATTTT. The whole variable domain, remainder taken from reference TRBV7-2 and TRBJ1-3, is GAGVSQSPSNKVTEKGKDVELRCDPISGHTALYWYRQSLGQGLEFLIYFQGNSAPDKSGLPSDRFSAERTGGSVSTLTIQRTQQEDSAVYLCASSLTASVDTIYFGEGSWLTVV.

This chain joins TRBV27 and TRBJ2-7, with 7 bases fitting TRBD2. After removal of 2 bases from V and 6 bases from J, the junction contained 4 bases not matched to a gene. Germline V lookup: CDR1 MNHEY, CDR2 SMNVEV (reference sequence). The CDR3 has 13 amino acids. The CDR3 nucleotides read TGTGCCAGCAGTTTAAAATGGGGGGGCGAGCAGTACTTC. Its translation is CASSLKWGGEQYF.

The rearrangement uses TRBV11-1 and TRBJ2-3, with 8 positions matching TRBD2. Looked up from germline, CDR1 is SGHAT and CDR2 is FQDESV (reference sequence). The length of the CDR3 is 16 residues. J lost 0 bases, V lost 7 bases, and 9 bases had no gene match. The CDR3 loop reads CASTNVIAGSTDTQYF. CDR3 nucleotides: TGTGCCAGCACCAATGTTATAGCGGGGAGCACAGATACGCAGTATTTT.

V usage is TRBV19 and J usage is TRBJ2-7; possibly TRBD1 for D (6 bases). V was pared by 8 bases and J by 0 bases, with 11 bases between. Looked up from germline, CDR1 is LNHDA and CDR2 is SQIVND (reference sequence). The CDR3 has 13 residues. CDR3 sequence (DNA): TGTGCCAGTGCCCGGGACACCTCCTACGAGCAGTACTTC. As protein: CASARDTSYEQYF.